The 3 T cell receptor beta chains below all came from one sample that was sequenced in a study of T cell responses to AZD1222 COVID-19 vaccine (dated by TCRdb to the early 2020s). The library was made by the immunoSEQ multiplex PCR assay. In its TCRdb copy, this immuneACCESS table keeps in-frame sequences only and misses some clones. Where compared with another copy, unresolved V genes explain less than half of these, and the others have no known cause. For this sample there are about 70,000 clones; less than 95% appear just once. The ten largest clonotypes hold approximately 3.2% of the sample. The sample's time point label, in plain terms: about 28 days (+/-7) after the second vaccine dose. The specimen was peripheral blood, collected 28 days after the second AZD1222 dose. Every receptor here comes from an adult who received the AZD1222 COVID-19 vaccine.

The V gene is TRBV7-2, the J gene TRBJ1-4; D unclear. The CDR3 loop spans 12 amino acids. Germline V gene sequence: CDR1 SGHTA, CDR2 FQGNSA. Deletions cut 3 bases from V and 4 bases from J, with 3 bases between. The CDR3 here is CASSFSNEKLFF. The CDR3 nucleotides read TGTGCCAGCAGCTTTAGTAATGAAAAACTGTTTTTT.

This clone was picked up one time. This sequence joins TRBV18 and TRBJ1-1; TRBD1 matches at 8 bases. V lost 4 bases and J lost 5; bases outside the gene matches: 9. The CDR3 is 15 residues long. CDR1 and CDR2 (germline): KGHSH, LQKENI. Here the CDR3 reads CASSLQTGAGTEAFF. CDR3 coding DNA: TGTGCCAGCTCACTTCAGACAGGGGCAGGGACTGAAGCTTTCTTT.

This clone was recorded once. The V and J genes are TRBV27 and TRBJ2-4, with a possible D match to TRBD1 (5 bases). Germline assignment: CDR1 MNHEY and CDR2 SMNVEV (reference sequence). The CDR3 runs 15 residues. Trimming shortened V by 2 bases and J by 1 base, and 9 bases separated the two germline ends. CDR3 nucleotide sequence: TGTGCCAGCAGTTTACAGGGTACGGCCAAAAACATTCAGTACTTC. It is translated as CASSLQGTAKNIQYF.